These 2 T cell receptor beta chains share one sample of origin, sequenced in a study of blood T cell repertoires in COVID-19 (dated by TCRdb to 2018 to 2020). Library preparation was by the immunoSEQ multiplex PCR assay. TCRdb holds this immuneACCESS table with in-frame rearrangements only. Some clones are missing; in checked studies, unresolved V genes explain under half, and the rest has no known cause. Here the sample has 90,000 or so clones; 75% to 90% occur a single time. The top ten clonotypes cover about 7.7% of the sample. The sequenced sample consisted of peripheral blood. These receptors all stem from a man in his sixties with acute or convalescent COVID-19.

This chain connects TRBV7-8 to TRBJ2-7; weak D call: TRBD2 (7 bases). The V gene's germline CDR1 is SGHVS and CDR2 FQNEAQ. V shed 1 base and J shed 5 bases, with 15 bases lying between them. CDR3 length: 15 residues. The chain's CDR3 is CASSLGRGRTDEQYF. The CDR3 DNA reads TGTGCCAGCAGCTTAGGGCGGGGGCGGACCGACGAGCAGTACTTC.

The genes are TRBV11-2 and TRBJ2-6; 7 bases line up with TRBD1. The CDR3 consists of 15 residues. Germline CDR1 and CDR2: SGHAT and FQNNGV. The ends lost 6 bases at V and 2 bases at J; junction bases unmatched: 4. Here the CDR3 reads CASSYTGAGANVLTF. The CDR3 DNA follows: TGTGCCAGCAGTTATACAGGGGCTGGGGCCAACGTCCTGACTTTC. The full variable domain, rest sourced from reference TRBV11-2 and TRBJ2-6, is EAGVAQSPRYKIIEKRQSVAFWCNPISGHATLYWYQQILGQGPKLLIQFQNNGVVDDSQLPKDRFSAERLKGVDSTLKIQPAKLEDSAVYLCASSYTGAGANVLTFGAGSRLTVL.